This T cell receptor (beta chain) was sequenced for a study of blood T cell repertoires in COVID-19 (dated by TCRdb to 2020 to 2022). About the full investigation: Samples covering the acute and convalescent phases of COVID-19 were provided by collaborators in the United States, Italy and Spain. The prospective study material was composed of cDNA or gDNA derived from T cells, B-cell-depleted T cells, or PBMCs. Subjects who had been exposed to COVID-19, were actively infected with it, or had recovered from it provided the deeply sampled blood TCRbeta repertoires that made up the dataset. A freely available public database, intended as a resource for researchers studying the immune response to SARS-CoV-2, is where the repertoires were released. Samples came from the ongoing ImmuneRACE study (first 160 participants) plus 1,254 subjects from 6 global collaborators. The sample metadata nearly always contained a de-identified subject ID, COVID-19 status, age in years and sex. Where HLA class I and class II types were available, the types were taken from metadata supplied by the sample provider, not from assay-based typing. What the study reported, not specific to this receptor: Clinical and demographic metadata were provided uncurated, with the amount varying by source and participant.

The immunoSEQ Assay, a bias-controlled multiplex PCR, was used to amplify TCRbeta CDR3 regions from genomic DNA. In the original analysis: Within the assay, amplification of reference gene primers was used to estimate how many nucleated cells each sample contained. Sequence reads were collapsed and filtered to measure the absolute abundance of every unique TCRbeta CDR3 rearrangement. For each sample, productive Simpson clonality was calculated as the square root of Simpson's diversity index across productive rearrangements. Not all clones reach the TCRdb copy of this immuneACCESS table, which keeps in-frame sequences only. Checked studies attribute under half of the gap to unresolved V genes and leave the rest unexplained. V and J calls plus clone size are reproduced from that table; the DNA served to infer D and trimming. Across this sample there are fewer than 70,000 clones, with around 89% seen only once. The ten largest clones represent roughly 2.7% of the sample.

Its CDR3 holds 15 amino acids, cysteine through phenylalanine. Here the CDR3 DNA is all that survives: 45 bases in frame from base 1. The CDR1 and CDR2 encoded by the germline V gene are KGHSH and LQKENI. The junction shows trimming of 6 bases on V and 8 bases on J, and the gene matches do not reach 11 bases of it. Collaborating institutions collected whole blood in K2EDTA tubes following their own protocols. For TCRbeta analysis, collaborators shipped samples in one of three forms: frozen whole blood, isolated PBMCs, or DNA extracted from either of those sample types. As to this clone: The antigen it recognizes is unknown. Within one base of it there is no much larger clone, and no base qualities were kept.

The sequenced sample consisted of peripheral blood. The sequence is built from TRBV18 and TRBJ1-4; 8 central nucleotides agree with TRBD1. The origin of this receptor is a man aged 45-65 years with acute or convalescent COVID-19. CDR3 region: CASSLGQGREEKLFF. The DNA sequence is given as TGTGCCAGCTCCCTTGGACAGGGTCGAGAAGAAAAACTGTTTTTT. Joined to the reference TRBV18 and TRBJ1-4 proteins, this CDR3 gives the full variable domain: NAGVMQNPRHLVRRRGQEARLRCSPMKGHSHVYWYRQLPEEGLKFMVYLQKENIIDESGMPKERFSAEFPKEGPSILRIQQVVRGDSAAYFCASSLGQGREEKLFFGSGTQLSVL.